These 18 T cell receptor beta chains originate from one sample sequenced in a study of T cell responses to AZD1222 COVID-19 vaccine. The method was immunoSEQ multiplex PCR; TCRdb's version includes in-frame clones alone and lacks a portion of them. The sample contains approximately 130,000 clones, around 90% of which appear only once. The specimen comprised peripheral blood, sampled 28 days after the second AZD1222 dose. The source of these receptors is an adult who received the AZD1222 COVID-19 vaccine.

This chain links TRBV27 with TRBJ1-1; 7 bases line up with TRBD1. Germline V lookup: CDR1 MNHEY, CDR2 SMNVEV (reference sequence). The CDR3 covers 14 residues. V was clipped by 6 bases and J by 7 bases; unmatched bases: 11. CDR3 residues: CASRNTGARIEAFF. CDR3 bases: TGTGCCAGCAGGAATACAGGGGCTAGGATTGAAGCTTTCTTT.

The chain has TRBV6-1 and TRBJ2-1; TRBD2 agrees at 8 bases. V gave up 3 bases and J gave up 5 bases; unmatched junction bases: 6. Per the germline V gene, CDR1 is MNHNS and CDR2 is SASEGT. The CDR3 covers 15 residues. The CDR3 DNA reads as TGTGCCAGCAGTGACCGGCGGGAGGTCGACAATGAGCAGTTCTTC. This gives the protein CASSDRREVDNEQFF.

The CDR3: CASSLGGGDQPQHF. CDR3 DNA: TGCGCCAGCAGCTTGGGAGGGGGAGATCAGCCCCAGCATTTT. The chain combines TRBV5-1 with TRBJ1-5; D might be TRBD1 (6 bases). The CDR3 runs to 14 residues. The ends were cut back, 0 bases at V and 5 bases at J, with 9 bases in the middle. Germline lookup yields CDR1 SGHRS and CDR2 YFSETQ.

The CDR3 DNA is TGCAGTGCTAGTGGTGTTGTGGATCAGCCCCAGCATTTT. Translating it yields CSASGVVDQPQHF. The chain carries TRBV20-1 and TRBJ1-5; no reliable D call. CDR3 length: 13 residues. V was pared by 3 bases and J by 5 bases, with 11 bases between. Germline lookup yields CDR1 DFQATT and CDR2 SNEGSKA (reference sequence).

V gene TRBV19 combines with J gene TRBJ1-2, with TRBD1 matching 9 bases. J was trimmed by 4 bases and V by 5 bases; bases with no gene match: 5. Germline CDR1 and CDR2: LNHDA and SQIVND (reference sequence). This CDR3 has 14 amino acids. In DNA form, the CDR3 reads TGTGCCAGTAGTTACGGGACAGGGAGCTATGGCTACACCTTC. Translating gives CASSYGTGSYGYTF.

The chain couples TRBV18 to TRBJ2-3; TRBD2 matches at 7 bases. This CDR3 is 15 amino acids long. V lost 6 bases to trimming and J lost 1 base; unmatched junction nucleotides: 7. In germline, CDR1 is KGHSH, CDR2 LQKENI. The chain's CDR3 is CASSPTGGGTDTQYF. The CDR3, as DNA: TGTGCCAGCTCGCCTACGGGGGGTGGCACAGATACGCAGTATTTT.

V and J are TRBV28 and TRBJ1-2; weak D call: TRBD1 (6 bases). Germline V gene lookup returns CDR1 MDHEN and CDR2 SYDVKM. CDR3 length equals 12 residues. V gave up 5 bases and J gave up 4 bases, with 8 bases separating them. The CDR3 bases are TGTGCCAGCAGTCTGACAGGCTATGGCTACACCTTC. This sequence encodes CASSLTGYGYTF.

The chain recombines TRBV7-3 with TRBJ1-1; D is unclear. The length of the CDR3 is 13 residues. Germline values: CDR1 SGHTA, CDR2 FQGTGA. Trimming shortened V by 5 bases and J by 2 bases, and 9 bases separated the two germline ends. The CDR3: CASSPYINTEAFF. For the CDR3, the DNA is TGTGCCAGCAGCCCTTACATTAACACTGAAGCTTTCTTT.

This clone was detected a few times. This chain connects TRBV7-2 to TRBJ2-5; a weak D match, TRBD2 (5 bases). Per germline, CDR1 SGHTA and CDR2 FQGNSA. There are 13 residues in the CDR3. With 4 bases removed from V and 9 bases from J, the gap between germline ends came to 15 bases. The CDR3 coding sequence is TGTGCCAGCAGCTCGGGAACGGGGAAGGCCCAGTACTTC. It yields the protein CASSSGTGKAQYF.

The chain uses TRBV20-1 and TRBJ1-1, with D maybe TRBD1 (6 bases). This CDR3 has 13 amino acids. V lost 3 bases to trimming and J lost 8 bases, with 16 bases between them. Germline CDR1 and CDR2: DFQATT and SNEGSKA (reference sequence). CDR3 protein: CSASKGGDLEAFF. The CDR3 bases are TGCAGTGCTAGTAAGGGGGGGGACTTGGAAGCTTTCTTT.

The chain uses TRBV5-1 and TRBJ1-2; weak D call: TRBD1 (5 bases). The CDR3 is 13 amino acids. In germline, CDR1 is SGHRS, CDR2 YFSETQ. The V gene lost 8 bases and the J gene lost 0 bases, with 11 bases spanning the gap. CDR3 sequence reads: CASRQTANYGYTF. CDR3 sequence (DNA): TGCGCCAGTCGACAGACAGCTAACTATGGCTACACCTTC.

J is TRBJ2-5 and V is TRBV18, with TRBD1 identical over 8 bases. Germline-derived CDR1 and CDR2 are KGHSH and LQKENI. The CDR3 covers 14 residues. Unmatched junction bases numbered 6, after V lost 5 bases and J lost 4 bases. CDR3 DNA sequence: TGTGCCAGCTCAAATCGGACAGGGCCAGAGACCCAGTACTTC. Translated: CASSNRTGPETQYF. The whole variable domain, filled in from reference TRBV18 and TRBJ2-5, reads NAGVMQNPRHLVRRRGQEARLRCSPMKGHSHVYWYRQLPEEGLKFMVYLQKENIIDESGMPKERFSAEFPKEGPSILRIQQVVRGDSAAYFCASSNRTGPETQYFGPGTRLLVL.

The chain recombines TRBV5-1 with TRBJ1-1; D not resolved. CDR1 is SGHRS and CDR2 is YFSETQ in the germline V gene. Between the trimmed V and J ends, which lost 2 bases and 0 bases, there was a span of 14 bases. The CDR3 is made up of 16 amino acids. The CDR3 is CASSLGLPVMNTEAFF. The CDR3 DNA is TGCGCCAGCAGCTTAGGGTTGCCGGTGATGAACACTGAAGCTTTCTTT.

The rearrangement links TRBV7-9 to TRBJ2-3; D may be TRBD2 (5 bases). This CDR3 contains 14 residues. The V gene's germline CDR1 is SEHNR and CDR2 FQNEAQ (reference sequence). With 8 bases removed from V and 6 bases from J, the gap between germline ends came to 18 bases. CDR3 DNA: TGTGCCAGCCGTGATTCCCCGGGGTTCGATACGCAGTATTTT. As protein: CASRDSPGFDTQYF.

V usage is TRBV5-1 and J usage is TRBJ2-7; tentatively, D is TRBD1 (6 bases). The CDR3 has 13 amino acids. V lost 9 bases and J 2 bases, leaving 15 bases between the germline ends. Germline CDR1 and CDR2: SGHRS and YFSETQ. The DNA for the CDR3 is TGCGCCAATAGCCCGACAGGAACCTACGAGCAGTACTTC. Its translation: CANSPTGTYEQYF.

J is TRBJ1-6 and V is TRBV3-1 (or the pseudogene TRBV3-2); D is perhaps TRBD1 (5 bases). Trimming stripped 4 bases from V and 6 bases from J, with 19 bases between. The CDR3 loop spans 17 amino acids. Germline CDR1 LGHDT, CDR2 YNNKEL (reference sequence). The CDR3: CASSPRGQGEGNSPLHF. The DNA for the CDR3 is TGTGCCAGCAGCCCCCGAGGGCAGGGTGAGGGTAATTCACCCCTCCACTTT.

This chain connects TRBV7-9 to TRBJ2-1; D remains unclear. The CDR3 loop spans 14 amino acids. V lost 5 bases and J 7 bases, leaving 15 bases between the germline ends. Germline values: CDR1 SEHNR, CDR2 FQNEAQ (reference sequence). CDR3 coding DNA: TGTGCCAGCAGCCCAAATACTATACGAAATGAGCAGTTCTTC. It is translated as CASSPNTIRNEQFF. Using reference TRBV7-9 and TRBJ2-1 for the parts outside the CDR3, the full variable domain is DTGVSQNPRHKITKRGQNVTFRCDPISEHNRLYWYRQTLGQGPEFLTYFQNEAQLEKSRLLSDRFSAERPKGSFSTLEIQRTEQGDSAMYLCASSPNTIRNEQFFGPGTRLTVL.

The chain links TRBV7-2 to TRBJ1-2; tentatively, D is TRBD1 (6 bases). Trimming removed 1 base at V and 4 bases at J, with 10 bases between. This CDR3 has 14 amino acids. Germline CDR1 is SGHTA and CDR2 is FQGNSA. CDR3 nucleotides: TGTGCCAGCAGCTTAGTTACAGGGACCTATGGCTACACCTTC. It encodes CASSLVTGTYGYTF.